Listed here are 23 T cell receptor beta chains from one sample, sequenced in a study of T cell changes during pregnancy in multiple sclerosis. Repertoires were generated with immunoSEQ multiplex PCR, while TCRdb's copy carries only in-frame clones and drops some. Here the sample spans about 27,000 clones, about 91% being singletons. Material: CD8+ T cells from peripheral blood mononuclear cells, obtained in the second trimester of pregnancy. These receptors were taken from a female donor with multiple sclerosis, enrolled in a pregnancy study.

The genes are TRBV19 and TRBJ2-3; no firm D call. V dropped 4 bases and J dropped 5 bases, with 19 bases sitting between them. The CDR3 runs 16 residues. Per the germline V gene, CDR1 is LNHDA and CDR2 is SQIVND (reference sequence). The CDR3 protein is CASSTPVTPDGDTQYF. The CDR3 DNA reads as TGTGCCAGTAGTACCCCAGTAACCCCAGATGGAGATACGCAGTATTTT.

The chain employs TRBV7-9 and TRBJ2-3; TRBD2 aligns across 10 bases. V gave up 8 bases and J gave up 3 bases; unmatched junction bases: 5. Looked up from germline, CDR1 is SEHNR and CDR2 is FQNEAQ (reference sequence). The CDR3 loop spans 14 amino acids. This CDR3 reads CASLVTSGTDTQYF. CDR3 coding DNA: TGTGCCAGCTTGGTGACTAGCGGGACAGATACGCAGTATTTT.

The chain links TRBV7-6 to TRBJ2-7, with 7 bases identical to TRBD2. V lost 4 bases to trimming and J lost 4 bases; unmatched junction nucleotides: 4. The CDR3 is made up of 13 amino acids. CDR1 and CDR2 (germline): SGHVS, FNYEAQ. The CDR3 loop is CASSSRTSYEQYF. CDR3 nucleotide sequence: TGTGCCAGCAGCTCCAGGACTAGTTACGAGCAGTACTTC.

This CDR3 is CASSLSRRGYEQYF. Here the CDR3 DNA reads TGTGCCAGCAGTTTGAGTCGGAGGGGCTACGAGCAGTACTTC. The chain links TRBV27 to TRBJ2-5; D perhaps matches TRBD2 (6 bases). The end of the DNA fits TRBJ2-7 better, so the J call may be wrong. Germline CDR1 and CDR2: MNHEY and SMNVEV (reference sequence). There are 14 residues in the CDR3.

The gene calls are TRBV4-2 and TRBJ2-1; 13 nucleotides line up with TRBD2. V was clipped by 1 base and J by 3 bases; unmatched bases: 0. This CDR3 contains 16 residues. Germline V gives CDR1 LGHNA, CDR2 YNFKEQ. CDR3 amino acids: CASSQGTSGSYNEQFF. CDR3 bases: TGTGCCAGCAGCCAAGGGACTAGCGGGAGCTACAATGAGCAGTTCTTC.

This clone was detected once. The V gene is TRBV19, the J gene TRBJ2-1; D gene unclear. V lost 5 bases and J 5 bases, leaving 10 bases between the germline ends. Germline loops: CDR1 LNHDA, CDR2 SQIVND (reference sequence). The CDR3 extends over 13 amino acids. CDR3 protein: CASSLGAHNEQFF. The CDR3 coding sequence is TGTGCCAGTAGTTTAGGAGCTCACAATGAGCAGTTCTTC.

The genes are TRBV7-9 and TRBJ2-1; a weak D match, TRBD2 (6 bases). Per germline, CDR1 SEHNR and CDR2 FQNEAQ (reference sequence). CDR3 length equals 18 residues. Trimming left V 1 base short and J 7 bases short, with 23 bases between. The CDR3 spells CASSLEDWRRRAGNEQFF. The CDR3, as DNA: TGTGCCAGCAGCTTAGAGGACTGGAGGCGCCGTGCGGGGAATGAGCAGTTCTTC.

This clone was counted a single time. The chain's CDR3 is CASSLTGVLNEQFF. The CDR3, as DNA: TGTGCCAGTAGCCTAACCGGGGTTCTTAATGAGCAGTTCTTC. This rearrangement joins TRBV19 to TRBJ2-1, with D perhaps TRBD2 (5 bases). The CDR3 extends over 14 amino acids. Trimming cost V 6 bases and J 7 bases, with 16 bases left between them. Germline values: CDR1 LNHDA, CDR2 SQIVND (reference sequence). Full variable domain (remainder filled in from reference TRBV19 and TRBJ2-1): DGGITQSPKYLFRKEGQNVTLSCEQNLNHDAMYWYRQDPGQGLRLIYYSQIVNDFQKGDIAEGYSVSREKKESFPLTVTSAQKNPTAFYLCASSLTGVLNEQFFGPGTRLTVL.

The V and J genes are TRBV5-1 and TRBJ2-5; 9 positions agree with TRBD2. The germline V gene encodes CDR1 SGHRS and CDR2 YFSETQ. V trimming: 0 bases; J trimming: 2 bases; junction bases outside the gene matches: 2. The CDR3 extends over 15 amino acids. CDR3 sequence (DNA): TGCGCCAGCAGCTTGGTAGCGGGAGTACAAGAGACCCAGTACTTC. It translates to CASSLVAGVQETQYF.

This clone came up once. This chain joins TRBV29-1 and TRBJ1-2; D unresolved. Looked up from germline, CDR1 is SQVTM and CDR2 is ANQGSEA. Deletions cut 3 bases from V and 7 bases from J, with 12 bases between. CDR3 length: 12 amino acids. For the CDR3, the DNA is TGCAGCGTTGAGGCAGGAATCGGTGGCTACACCTTC. It translates to CSVEAGIGGYTF.

The chain carries TRBV7-8 and TRBJ2-2, with D possibly TRBD1 on 5 matching bases. The germline CDR1 and CDR2 sequences are SGHVS and FQNEAQ. The CDR3 covers 19 residues. Trimming left V 2 bases short and J 1 base short, with 20 bases between. The CDR3 nucleotides read TGTGCCAGCAGCTTAAGGTTATTAGGACATTTGGGGAACACCGGGGAGCTGTTTTTT. As protein: CASSLRLLGHLGNTGELFF. Based on the CDR3 plus reference TRBV7-8 and TRBJ2-2, the full variable domain is GAGVSQSPRYKVAKRGQDVALRCDPISGHVSLFWYQQALGQGPEFLTYFQNEAQLDKSGLPSDRFFAERPEGSVSTLKIQRTQQEDSAVYLCASSLRLLGHLGNTGELFFGEGSRLTVL.

This chain joins TRBV28 and TRBJ2-5; a weak D match, TRBD1 (6 bases). The V end was cut by 4 bases, the J end by 4 bases, with 13 bases between. The CDR3 spans 14 residues. The germline gives CDR1 MDHEN, CDR2 SYDVKM. The CDR3 coding sequence is TGTGCCAGCAGTTCCCCAGGGGCCCTAGAGACCCAGTACTTC. It codes for CASSSPGALETQYF. Full variable domain (rest looked up from reference TRBV28 and TRBJ2-5): DVKVTQSSRYLVKRTGEKVFLECVQDMDHENMFWYRQDPGLGLRLIYFSYDVKMKEKGDIPEGYSVSREKKERFSLILESASTNQTSMYLCASSSPGALETQYFGPGTRLLVL.

This CDR3 reads CASSQVQGATNEKLFF. For the CDR3, the DNA is TGCGCCAGCAGCCAAGTCCAGGGGGCTACTAATGAAAAACTGTTTTTT. The rearrangement joins TRBV4-1 to TRBJ1-4; 8 nucleotides match TRBD1. The CDR3 is made up of 16 amino acids. CDR1 and CDR2 (germline): MGHRA, YSYEKL. The V and J ends lost 1 base and 2 bases, in that order; junction bases with no gene match: 3.

The chain is built from TRBV4-3 and TRBJ2-1; TRBD1 agrees at 8 bases. CDR3 length: 16 amino acids. V lost 3 bases and J lost 4; bases outside the gene matches: 8. In germline, CDR1 is LGHNA, CDR2 YSLEER. CDR3 residues: CASSHGQGDLYNEQFF. Here the CDR3 DNA reads TGCGCCAGCAGCCATGGACAGGGTGACCTATACAATGAGCAGTTCTTC.

The chain recombines TRBV29-1 with TRBJ2-5; 10 nucleotides match TRBD2. Germline loops: CDR1 SQVTM, CDR2 ANQGSEA. The CDR3 has 19 residues. The V segment lost 1 base and the J segment 3 bases; nucleotides outside the gene matches: 17. CDR3 residues: CSVEVRTSGGPAGKETQYF. The CDR3 region has the DNA TGCAGCGTTGAAGTTAGGACTAGCGGAGGACCTGCAGGCAAAGAGACCCAGTACTTC.

This clone came up once. The J gene is TRBJ1-1, the V gene TRBV5-6; D possibly corresponds to TRBD1 (5 bases). This CDR3 contains 15 residues. Trimming took 4 bases from V and 1 from J, leaving 14 bases between them. The V gene's germline CDR1 is SGHDT and CDR2 YYEEEE. CDR3 in amino acids: CASSPGGGQNTEAFF. Written as DNA, the CDR3 is TGTGCCAGCAGCCCGGGGGGAGGGCAGAACACTGAAGCTTTCTTT.

The V and J genes are TRBV29-1 and TRBJ2-2, with D perhaps matching TRBD2 (6 bases). Trimming shortened V by 2 bases and J by 1 base, and 8 bases separated the two germline ends. CDR3 length equals 14 residues. CDR1 SQVTM and CDR2 ANQGSEA come from the germline V gene. The CDR3 DNA sequence: TGCAGCGTTGAAAGGCGGGAGAACACCGGGGAGCTGTTTTTT. Translated: CSVERRENTGELFF.

The V gene is TRBV27, the J gene TRBJ2-7; TRBD1 agrees at 9 bases. The V and J ends lost 7 bases and 1 base, in that order; junction bases with no gene match: 14. CDR1 and CDR2 from the germline V gene are MNHEY and SMNVEV (reference sequence). The CDR3 is 17 amino acids. CDR3 in amino acids: CASTRLSSGQGSYEQYF. The DNA for the CDR3 is TGTGCCAGCACCCGTTTGTCATCCGGACAGGGGTCCTACGAGCAGTACTTC.

The rearrangement links TRBV27 to TRBJ2-7, with TRBD2 as a possible D gene (5 bases). Trimming cost V 6 bases and J 0 bases, with 6 bases left between them. Germline values: CDR1 MNHEY, CDR2 SMNVEV (reference sequence). The CDR3 sequence is 12 residues long. In nucleotides, the CDR3 is TGTGCCAGCAGAGGGAGCTCCTACGAGCAGTACTTC. Translation: CASRGSSYEQYF.

J is TRBJ1-1 and V is TRBV27; D possibly corresponds to TRBD1 (6 bases). V was clipped by 3 bases and J by 3 bases, with 11 bases between them. Germline V lookup: CDR1 MNHEY, CDR2 SMNVEV (reference sequence). This CDR3 region has 14 residues. CDR3 protein: CASSLQGSYTEAFF. CDR3 bases: TGTGCCAGCAGTTTGCAGGGGAGTTACACTGAAGCTTTCTTT.

The chain combines TRBV4-1 with TRBJ2-7, with D unclear. V was shortened by 5 bases and J by 0 bases, with 11 bases between the two germline ends. This CDR3 comprises 14 residues. The V gene's germline CDR1 is MGHRA and CDR2 YSYEKL. DNA for the CDR3: TGCGCCAGCAGCGAGTTCCCCCGCTCCTACGAGCAGTACTTC. Its protein is CASSEFPRSYEQYF.

V gene TRBV19 combines with J gene TRBJ1-5, with no clear D. The V end was cut by 5 bases, the J end by 1 base, with 21 bases between. This CDR3 comprises 18 residues. The germline CDR1 and CDR2 sequences are LNHDA and SQIVND (reference sequence). The CDR3 spells CASSFPSQHGTSNQPQHF. The CDR3 DNA reads TGTGCCAGTAGTTTCCCCTCCCAACATGGCACGAGCAATCAGCCCCAGCATTTT.

The chain uses TRBV7-8 and TRBJ2-5, with a possible D match to TRBD2 (5 bases). The CDR3 contains 16 residues. Between the trimmed V and J ends, which lost 6 bases and 4 bases, there was a span of 21 bases. Germline values: CDR1 SGHVS, CDR2 FQNEAQ. The CDR3 reads CASRQRRVGAGETQYF. For the CDR3, the DNA is TGTGCCAGCAGACAACGCCGGGTGGGAGCAGGAGAGACCCAGTACTTC.